The next 32 T cell receptor beta chains were all read from a single sample in a study of T cell responses to AZD1222 COVID-19 vaccine. Clones were read by immunoSEQ multiplex PCR, and TCRdb kept only the in-frame ones, dropping some. The sample has 200,000 or so clones, around 93% seen once. The sequencing used peripheral blood, collected 28 days after the second AZD1222 dose. The receptor source for this set is an adult who received the AZD1222 COVID-19 vaccine.

The V and J genes are TRBV4-1 and TRBJ2-7; possibly TRBD2 for D (7 bases). Germline V gene data show CDR1 as MGHRA and CDR2 as YSYEKL. The V gene lost 5 bases and the J gene lost 1 base, with 21 bases spanning the gap. This CDR3 has 17 residues. The CDR3 reads CASSKIEGGGGSYEQYF. For the CDR3, the DNA is TGCGCCAGCAGCAAAATAGAGGGAGGGGGGGGATCCTACGAGCAGTACTTC.

The V and J genes are TRBV10-3 and TRBJ1-1; 7 bases line up with TRBD1. Germline CDR1 and CDR2: ENHRY and SYGVKD. The CDR3 runs 17 residues. Trimming removed 4 bases from V and 5 bases from J; junction bases left unmatched: 16. The CDR3 protein is CAISAGRTGTEGTEAFF. DNA of the CDR3: TGTGCCATCAGTGCCGGACGAACCGGGACAGAGGGGACTGAAGCTTTCTTT.

This clone was picked up one time. The V gene is TRBV7-2, the J gene TRBJ2-3; possibly TRBD1 or TRBD2 for D (5 bases each). Germline-derived CDR1 and CDR2 are SGHTA and FQGNSA. V was pared by 6 bases and J by 4 bases, with 14 bases between. This CDR3 is 14 amino acids long. CDR3 sequence reads: CASREGRGADTQYF. CDR3 sequence (DNA): TGTGCCAGCAGAGAGGGAAGGGGAGCAGATACGCAGTATTTT.

V and J are TRBV6-4 and TRBJ1-2; unclear D gene. V was shortened by 2 bases and J by 8 bases, with 12 bases between the two germline ends. Germline V gene data show CDR1 as MRHNA and CDR2 as SNTAGT. This CDR3 comprises 13 residues. This CDR3 is CASSDGIGQGYTF. Written as DNA, the CDR3 is TGTGCCAGCAGTGACGGTATAGGTCAAGGCTACACCTTC.

This chain uses TRBV5-4 with TRBJ2-1; 12 nucleotides line up with TRBD2. This CDR3 region has 15 residues. The germline V gene encodes CDR1 SGHNT and CDR2 YYREEE (reference sequence). V dropped 0 bases and J dropped 8; count of bases not matched to a gene: 3. CDR3 sequence reads: CASSLELAGGDEQFF. As DNA, the CDR3 is TGTGCCAGCAGCTTGGAGCTAGCGGGGGGGGATGAGCAGTTCTTC.

V usage is TRBV2 and J usage is TRBJ1-2; no definite D call. The V end was cut by 4 bases, the J end by 4 bases, with 13 bases between. CDR1 and CDR2 (germline): SNHLY, FYNNEI. This CDR3 comprises 14 residues. CDR3 sequence reads: CASSVGGGSYGYTF. In DNA form, the CDR3 reads TGTGCCAGCAGTGTCGGAGGCGGGAGCTATGGCTACACCTTC.

V and J are TRBV27 and TRBJ1-5; D is unclear. V lost 6 bases, J lost 0 bases, and 6 bases lay in between. In germline, CDR1 is MNHEY, CDR2 SMNVEV (reference sequence). The CDR3 contains 13 residues. The CDR3 sequence is CASRLVSNQPQHF. CDR3 DNA: TGTGCCAGCAGGCTTGTTAGCAATCAGCCCCAGCATTTT.

The J gene is TRBJ1-3, the V gene TRBV3-1 (or the pseudogene TRBV3-2), with 7 bases lining up with TRBD1. Looked up from germline, CDR1 is LGHDT and CDR2 is YNNKEL (reference sequence). The junction had 7 bases not matched to a gene; V was cut back by 2 bases and J by 0 bases. The CDR3 runs to 17 residues. The CDR3, as DNA: TGTGCCAGCAGCCAAAGGGGGACAGCTACCTCTGGAAACACCATATATTTT. This gives the protein CASSQRGTATSGNTIYF.

The chain carries TRBV11-3 and TRBJ2-1; perhaps TRBD1 as D (6 bases). Trimming took 4 bases from V and 7 from J, leaving 14 bases between them. Germline-derived CDR1 and CDR2 are SGHNT and YENEEA. This CDR3 comprises 14 residues. For the CDR3, the DNA is TGTGCCAGCAGCTCTGGTTACAGGGAAAATGAGCAGTTCTTC. As protein: CASSSGYRENEQFF.

This sequence joins TRBV29-1 and TRBJ1-5, with TRBD1 matching over 7 bases. The V and J ends lost 4 bases and 6 bases, in that order; junction bases with no gene match: 3. Looked up from germline, CDR1 is SQVTM and CDR2 is ANQGSEA. The CDR3 is made up of 12 amino acids. CDR3 region: CSVGQGRQPQHF. CDR3 sequence (DNA): TGCAGCGTTGGACAGGGACGTCAGCCCCAGCATTTT. Drawing the rest from reference TRBV29-1 and TRBJ1-5, the complete variable domain is SAVISQKPSRDICQRGTSLTIQCQVDSQVTMMFWYRQQPGQSLTLIATANQGSEATYESGFVIDKFPISRPNLTFSTLTVSNMSPEDSSIYLCSVGQGRQPQHFGDGTRLSIL.

The CDR3 loop reads CASSLGQGGDTQYF. The CDR3 DNA follows: TGCGCCAGCAGCTTGGGGCAGGGCGGGGATACCCAGTACTTC. V and J are TRBV5-1 and TRBJ2-5, with D perhaps matching TRBD2 (6 bases). The CDR3 runs 14 residues. The V and J ends lost 0 bases and 8 bases respectively, with 14 bases between them. CDR1 and CDR2 from the germline V gene are SGHRS and YFSETQ.

The count of this clone is one. The chain has TRBV28 and TRBJ1-4; TRBD1 aligns across 7 bases. The J segment lost 8 bases and the V segment lost 5 bases, leaving 8 bases of the junction unmatched. The CDR3 totals 14 residues. CDR1 is MDHEN and CDR2 is SYDVKM in the germline V gene. Written as DNA, the CDR3 is TGTGCCAGCAGTCCGGGACAGACGCCGGAAAAACTGTTTTTT. Its protein is CASSPGQTPEKLFF.

In its sample, this clone was seen once. This sequence joins TRBV2 and TRBJ1-6; 8 bases align to TRBD1. CDR3 size: 15 residues. V lost 3 bases to trimming and J lost 7 bases; unmatched junction nucleotides: 5. Germline V gives CDR1 SNHLY, CDR2 FYNNEI. The CDR3 reads CASSEGQERNSPLHF. In DNA, the CDR3 is TGTGCCAGCAGTGAGGGACAGGAGAGGAATTCACCCCTCCACTTT.

The chain joins TRBV30 to TRBJ2-3; 8 nucleotides align to TRBD1. This CDR3 has 13 amino acids. Unmatched junction bases numbered 3, after V lost 6 bases and J lost 1 base. Germline V lookup: CDR1 GTSNPN, CDR2 SVGIG (reference sequence). The CDR3 loop is CACRGQGTDTQYF. The CDR3 bases are TGTGCCTGCAGGGGGCAAGGCACAGATACGCAGTATTTT.

The chain combines TRBV5-8 with TRBJ2-2; D gene unclear. From germline, CDR1 is SGHTS and CDR2 YDEGEE. The CDR3 is 15 amino acids. Trimming stripped 0 bases from V and 1 base from J, with 7 bases between. This CDR3 reads CASSLEGRNTGELFF. The CDR3 DNA follows: TGTGCCAGCAGCTTGGAGGGTAGGAACACCGGGGAGCTGTTTTTT.

The V gene is TRBV7-9, the J gene TRBJ2-7; the match to TRBD1 covers 8 bases. The germline V gene has CDR1 SEHNR and CDR2 FQNEAQ (reference sequence). J lost 3 bases, V lost 5 bases, and 6 bases had no gene match. CDR3 length: 14 residues. The CDR3 bases are TGTGCCAGCAGCCTAACGACAGGGGTCTACGAGCAGTACTTC. Protein sequence: CASSLTTGVYEQYF.

V and J are TRBV7-9 and TRBJ1-5; D possibly corresponds to TRBD1 (5 bases). Trimming left V 5 bases short and J 10 bases short, with 18 bases between. Germline CDR1 and CDR2: SEHNR and FQNEAQ (reference sequence). The CDR3 covers 14 residues. In DNA form, the CDR3 reads TGTGCCAGCAGCCCCCGGGACGGTCTCCGACCCCAGCATTTT. It translates to CASSPRDGLRPQHF.

The chain recombines TRBV24-1 with TRBJ1-2, with a weak D call TRBD1 (5 bases). This CDR3 has 14 amino acids. V was trimmed by 4 bases and J by 6 bases, leaving 14 bases between them. Germline values: CDR1 KGHDR, CDR2 SFDVKD. CDR3: CATSDSGTLHGYTF. Here the CDR3 DNA reads TGTGCCACCAGTGACTCCGGGACGCTCCATGGCTACACCTTC.

This chain links TRBV27 with TRBJ1-4; tentatively, D is TRBD1 (6 bases). In germline, CDR1 is MNHEY, CDR2 SMNVEV (reference sequence). The CDR3 is 14 amino acids. V dropped 6 bases and J dropped 8 bases, with 16 bases sitting between them. The CDR3 region has the DNA TGTGCCAGCAGCCCGCCAGGGGTATGGGAAAAACTGTTTTTT. Protein product: CASSPPGVWEKLFF.

The rearrangement links TRBV6-1 to TRBJ2-7; D is unclear. V lost 1 base, J lost 4 bases, and 5 bases lay in between. Germline CDR1 MNHNS, CDR2 SASEGT. The CDR3 contains 12 residues. The CDR3: CASSEVGYEQYF. CDR3 nucleotides: TGTGCCAGCAGTGAAGTGGGTTACGAGCAGTACTTC.

This sequence joins TRBV6-1 and TRBJ1-2, with D maybe TRBD1 (5 bases). This CDR3 contains 15 residues. Germline loops: CDR1 MNHNS, CDR2 SASEGT. The V and J ends lost 2 bases and 4 bases respectively, with 14 bases between them. The CDR3 region is CASSETRQSAYGYTF. CDR3 nucleotides: TGTGCCAGCAGTGAAACCCGACAGTCAGCCTATGGCTACACCTTC.

V and J are TRBV2 and TRBJ1-1; no clear D. Trimming left V 4 bases short and J 6 bases short, with 9 bases between. The CDR3 is 12 amino acids. Germline lookup yields CDR1 SNHLY and CDR2 FYNNEI. CDR3 in amino acids: CASSGLTPEAFF. DNA of the CDR3: TGTGCCAGCAGTGGACTAACCCCTGAAGCTTTCTTT.

The chain recombines TRBV6-5 with TRBJ2-4, with 9 bases matching TRBD1. The CDR3 length is 13 residues. Germline V gene sequence: CDR1 MNHEY, CDR2 SVGAGI. The V segment lost 7 bases and the J segment 10 bases; nucleotides outside the gene matches: 8. CDR3 sequence reads: CASKPGQGWIQYF. The CDR3 region has the DNA TGTGCCAGCAAACCGGGACAGGGATGGATTCAGTACTTC.

The J gene is TRBJ1-5, the V gene TRBV2; the match to TRBD1 covers 7 bases. The germline V gene has CDR1 SNHLY and CDR2 FYNNEI. Losses at the gene ends were 4 bases for V and 4 bases for J; bases not matched to a gene: 1. The CDR3 totals 13 residues. The DNA for the CDR3 is TGTGCCAGCAGTGTCAGGGGGAATCAGCCCCAGCATTTT. Translation: CASSVRGNQPQHF.

The gene calls are TRBV7-2 and TRBJ1-2; TRBD1 agrees at 7 bases. Trimming cost V 0 bases and J 6 bases; bases outside gene matches: 7. The germline V gene has CDR1 SGHTA and CDR2 FQGNSA. The CDR3 runs to 15 residues. The CDR3, as DNA: TGTGCCAGCAGCTTAGCTCAAGGGACAGTGCATGGCTACACCTTC. Its translation is CASSLAQGTVHGYTF.

The DNA of the CDR3 is TGTGCCAGTAGTCGAGGGAATGAGCAGTTCTTC. As protein: CASSRGNEQFF. The chain carries TRBV19 and TRBJ2-1, with D maybe TRBD2 (5 bases). CDR3 length: 11 residues. Germline-derived CDR1 and CDR2 are LNHDA and SQIVND (reference sequence). V lost 5 bases to trimming and J lost 7 bases, with 6 bases between them. Based on the CDR3 plus reference TRBV19 and TRBJ2-1, the full variable domain is DGGITQSPKYLFRKEGQNVTLSCEQNLNHDAMYWYRQDPGQGLRLIYYSQIVNDFQKGDIAEGYSVSREKKESFPLTVTSAQKNPTAFYLCASSRGNEQFFGPGTRLTVL.

V is TRBV5-1 and J is TRBJ2-1, with 12 bases fitting TRBD2. In germline, CDR1 is SGHRS, CDR2 YFSETQ. This CDR3 spans 14 amino acids. Germline trimming cut 4 bases from V and 12 bases from J; bases unmatched to any gene: 8. The CDR3 DNA sequence: TGCGCCAGCAGCATGCGCCTGACTAGCGGGGGGCAGTTCTTC. Its protein is CASSMRLTSGGQFF.

This chain uses TRBV5-1 with TRBJ1-6; 9 bases line up with TRBD1. This CDR3 has 14 residues. Germline CDR1 is SGHRS and CDR2 is YFSETQ. After removal of 4 bases from V and 8 bases from J, the junction contained 4 bases not matched to a gene. CDR3 sequence reads: CASSPGTGYSPLHF. Here the CDR3 DNA reads TGCGCCAGCAGCCCTGGGACAGGGTATTCACCCCTCCACTTT.

The V gene is TRBV11-2, the J gene TRBJ2-7, with D possibly called TRBD1 or TRBD2 (7 bases each). The CDR3 runs to 14 residues. The germline V gene has CDR1 SGHAT and CDR2 FQNNGV. The V end was cut by 5 bases, the J end by 2 bases, with 13 bases between. The chain's CDR3 is CASSQGGSTYEQYF. The CDR3 DNA reads as TGTGCCAGCAGCCAGGGGGGGAGCACCTACGAGCAGTACTTC.

The chain uses TRBV4-2 and TRBJ2-7; 12 positions agree with TRBD2. Germline V gene lookup returns CDR1 LGHNA and CDR2 YNFKEQ. V shed 0 bases, J shed 2 bases, and the junction held 2 bases outside the gene matches. The CDR3 runs 16 residues. CDR3 region: CASSQELAGGPYEQYF. The CDR3 nucleotides are TGTGCCAGCAGCCAAGAACTAGCGGGGGGCCCCTACGAGCAGTACTTC.

The chain carries TRBV7-2 and TRBJ1-2; D is ambiguous. Germline V gives CDR1 SGHTA, CDR2 FQGNSA. V lost 0 bases, J lost 2 bases, and 13 bases lay in between. The CDR3 totals 16 residues. The CDR3 region is CASSLAYGASNYGYTF. The DNA for the CDR3 is TGTGCCAGCAGCTTAGCTTACGGAGCTTCCAACTATGGCTACACCTTC.

The rearrangement joins TRBV6-5 to TRBJ2-7; D ambiguous. Germline V gene lookup returns CDR1 MNHEY and CDR2 SVGAGI. V was shortened by 5 bases and J by 6 bases, with 8 bases between the two germline ends. The CDR3 is made up of 11 amino acids. DNA of the CDR3: TGTGCCAGCAGTAACCCGTCCGAGCAGTACTTC. It encodes CASSNPSEQYF.